What follows are 5 T cell receptor beta chains derived from one specimen sequenced in a study of blood T cell repertoires in COVID-19. Repertoires were generated with immunoSEQ multiplex PCR, while TCRdb's copy carries only in-frame clones and drops some. The table lists around 84,000 clones, around 90% of them singletons. The sample taken for sequencing was peripheral blood. The receptor set was obtained from a man aged 45 to 65 with active COVID-19.

Here the CDR3 DNA reads TGTGCCAGCAGCGTAGGGGAAGGAGCGGGGTTCAAGACCCAGTACTTC. Its protein product is CASSVGEGAGFKTQYF. The chain links TRBV9 to TRBJ2-5, with 7 bases aligning to TRBD2. Looked up from germline, CDR1 is SGDLS and CDR2 is YYNGEE. Trimming took 0 bases from V and 6 from J; bases not matched to a gene: 11. The CDR3 loop spans 16 amino acids.

Relative to its sample, this clone is medium-sized. The chain employs TRBV19 and TRBJ1-5, with 8 positions matching TRBD1. The CDR3 runs to 17 residues. V was pared by 2 bases and J by 11 bases, with 17 bases of the junction left unmatched. Germline assignment: CDR1 LNHDA and CDR2 SQIVND (reference sequence). In DNA form, the CDR3 reads TGTGCCAGTAGTATACCTCATCAGGGGGCGAGGGGAAGGGCCCAGCATTTT. It specifies CASSIPHQGARGRAQHF.

The chain uses TRBV10-2 and TRBJ1-2; maybe TRBD1 (6 bases). Between the trimmed V and J ends, which lost 2 bases and 0 bases, there was a span of 10 bases. The V gene's germline CDR1 is WSHSY and CDR2 SAAADI. The CDR3 consists of 15 residues. CDR3 nucleotide sequence: TGCGCCAGCAGTGAGACCTGGACAGCTAACTATGGCTACACCTTC. Amino acids: CASSETWTANYGYTF.

The CDR3, as DNA: TGTGCCAGCAGTGAATGGGGCCGGTCAGGGACACAAGAGACCCAGTACTTC. Amino acid sequence: CASSEWGRSGTQETQYF. This sequence joins TRBV25-1 and TRBJ2-5; a weak D match, TRBD1 (6 bases). The CDR3 covers 17 residues. Germline CDR1 reads MGHDK; CDR2 reads SYGVNS. V was pared by 1 base and J by 2 bases, with 17 bases between.

The gene calls are TRBV5-3 and TRBJ1-2, with D perhaps TRBD1 (5 bases). TRBV5-3 is filed as an ORF, its function uncertain. This CDR3 contains 13 residues. V was pared by 9 bases and J by 5 bases, with 17 bases between. CDR3 region: CAIIDDRDYGYTF. CDR3 bases: TGTGCCATCATCGATGACAGAGATTATGGCTACACCTTC.